Below, 6 T cell receptor beta chains from the same sample are listed, as sequenced in a study of CXCR3-negative and CXCR3-positive naive CD8 T cells. Their antigen targets remain unknown. It was by 5' RACE with UMI labels that the TRB cDNA libraries were prepared. TCRdb re-analyzed the 5' RACE reads; it lists each CDR3 protein once, without DNA. The table for this sample gives about 60,000 distinct CDR3 sequences. Study-level points and caveats: Naive cells positive for CXCR3 carried more hydrophobic TRB CDR3s than CXCR3-negative ones.

Sequenced sample: naive CXCR3+ CD8+ T cells from blood. The subset is: CD45RO-CCR7+CD27+CD95- naive CD8+ T cells expressing CXCR3 (TNR3+). The receptor source for this set is a human donor in good health. Some clones in this sample may be carry-over from other donors' samples.

The chain has TRBV3-1 and TRBJ2-7; the TCRdb D gene call, TRBD2, has no DNA to confirm it. The CDR3 spans 13 residues. Germline assignment: CDR1 LGHDT and CDR2 YNNKEL (reference sequence). The CDR3 reads CASSEGQRYEQYF.

The gene calls are TRBV4-3 and TRBJ2-7; TCRdb indicates TRBD1, and absent DNA this call remains unverified. Germline lookup yields CDR1 LGHNA and CDR2 YSLEER. The CDR3 sequence is 14 residues long. The CDR3 protein is CDSSQDSAGYEQYF.

This chain links TRBV14 with TRBJ2-7; the TCRdb call, TRBD2, lacks DNA for checking. Germline lookup yields CDR1 SGHDN and CDR2 FVKESK. The CDR3 loop spans 16 amino acids. The CDR3 here is CASSQHSRGLSYEQYF.

The chain recombines TRBV10-3 with TRBJ2-3; TCRdb picks TRBD2, but there is no DNA to check that call. This CDR3 contains 14 residues. In germline, CDR1 is ENHRY, CDR2 SYGVKD. CDR3 loop: CAISDGARTDTQYF.

V and J are TRBV15 and TRBJ1-3; lacking DNA, the TRBD1 call made by TCRdb goes unchecked. CDR3 size: 15 residues. Germline assignment: CDR1 LNHNV and CDR2 YYDKDF (reference sequence). The CDR3 reads CATSEGDPSGNTIYF.

This chain joins TRBV27 and TRBJ2-7. This CDR3 has 15 amino acids. Germline CDR1 and CDR2: MNHEY and SMNVEV (reference sequence). This CDR3 is CASSLSISGTHEQYF.